The rows below give T cell receptor beta chains drawn from one sample of a study of cytomegalovirus exposure and HLA in healthy donors. Data came from immunoSEQ multiplex PCR; TCRdb stores just in-frame clones and leaves some out. This repertoire shows some 130,000 clones, roughly 71% found once; its top ten account for about 6.4%. Sequences were obtained from PBMCs. These receptors originate from a young man in good health and CMV-seronegative. The CDR3 runs from the conserved cysteine through the conserved F or W. The order of the fields is V gene, clone size, D gene, J gene, CDR3 DNA, CDR3 protein. A D gene is named only where the DNA matches it firmly. The size entry is marked missing in some rows and otherwise reads once, few, many or a size class.

TRBV19	.	.	TRBJ2-3	TGTGCCAGTAGTATGGGCGGGCAGGCGCTCACAGATACGCAGTATTTT	CASSMGGQALTDTQYF
TRBV13	.	.	TRBJ1-1	TGTGCCAGCAGCTTAAGGGAGATGAACACTGAAGCTTTCTTT	CASSLREMNTEAFF
TRBV28	few	.	TRBJ2-3	TGTGCCAGCAGTTTACCAGGCCCAGATACGCAGTATTTT	CASSLPGPDTQYF
TRBV5-6	.	.	TRBJ1-2	TGTGCCAGCAGCGGCCCGGAACGGGGTGATTATGGCTACACCTTC	CASSGPERGDYGYTF
TRBV9	.	TRBD2	TRBJ2-7	TGTGCCAGCAGTCGTAGCGGGGACTACGAGCAGTACTTC	CASSRSGDYEQYF
TRBV6-5	few	.	TRBJ1-1	TGTGCCAGCAGTTACCAGGGCTTAGAGGTTACTGAAGCTTTCTTT	CASSYQGLEVTEAFF
TRBV5-1	.	TRBD2	TRBJ2-7	TGCGCCAGCAGCTTCCTGCTCGCGGGAGGGAGGTACGAGCAGTACTTC	CASSFLLAGGRYEQYF
TRBV5-4	few	.	TRBJ1-2	TGTGCCAGCAGCTCCGGGGGGCCAGACGACTATGGCTACACCTTC	CASSSGGPDDYGYTF
TRBV29-1	.	.	TRBJ2-7	TGCAGCGTTGATGTCCCCAGCTCCTACGAGCAGTACTTC	CSVDVPSSYEQYF
TRBV4-1	.	TRBD1	TRBJ2-3	TGCGCCAGCAGCCAACGGGACAGGGGAGAAGATACGCAGTATTTT	CASSQRDRGEDTQYF
TRBV19	.	TRBD1	TRBJ1-1	TGTGCCAGTAGTGCCCCGGTGGGAAGAGGGGACAGGGAAGCTTTCTTT	CASSAPVGRGDREAFF
TRBV10-1	.	TRBD2	TRBJ2-1	TGCGCCAGCAGTGAAAGGGTAGCGGGAATCAATGAGCAGTTCTTC	CASSERVAGINEQFF
TRBV7-8	.	TRBD2	TRBJ2-3	TGTGCCAGCAGCTTAGCGCGGGCAAGCGGGAGGCTGTCTGTCAGCACAGATACGCAGTATTTT	CASSLARASGRLSVSTDTQYF
TRBV6-1	few	.	TRBJ1-1	TGTGCCAGCAGCGTGGGAGGCACTGAAGCTTTCTTT	CASSVGGTEAFF
TRBV7-9	.	.	TRBJ2-5	TGTGCCAGCAGCCCCCCCGACAGAGACCAAGAGACCCAGTACTTC	CASSPPDRDQETQYF
TRBV5-5	.	.	TRBJ1-2	TGTGCCAGCAGCTTTCATGGCGGTTTGACAGGTCCGAACTATGGCTACACCTTC	CASSFHGGLTGPNYGYTF
TRBV28	.	.	TRBJ1-2	TGTGCCACCACAGGGCGGCTCTATGGCTACACCTTC	CATTGRLYGYTF
TRBV19	.	TRBD2	TRBJ2-1	TGTGCCAGTCGCACCAGCGGGAGGCCAGACAATGAGCAGTTCTTC	CASRTSGRPDNEQFF
TRBV28	.	TRBD1	TRBJ2-1	TGTGCCAGCAGAACCGGGACAGGCTACAATGAGCAGTTCTTC	CASRTGTGYNEQFF
TRBV5-6	.	.	TRBJ1-5	TGTGCCAGCAGCCCAGGGGATAATCAGCCCCAGCATTTT	CASSPGDNQPQHF
TRBV7-6	.	.	TRBJ2-5	TGTGCCAGCAGCCCCGGTTTCTCGGGGGAGACCCAGTACTTC	CASSPGFSGETQYF
TRBV7-8	.	.	TRBJ1-2	TGTGCCAGCAGCTTACGTATGTCGGTAGCTAACTATGGCTACACCTTC	CASSLRMSVANYGYTF
TRBV5-1	.	TRBD1	TRBJ1-1	TGCGCCAGCAGCTTGGAGAAGGGGGCACGGAACACTGAAGCTTTCTTT	CASSLEKGARNTEAFF
TRBV28	.	TRBD1	TRBJ2-3	TGTGCCAGCAGTTCTTCCCGTACAGGGGGCGCGGCAGATACGCAGTATTTT	CASSSSRTGGAADTQYF
TRBV28	.	TRBD2	TRBJ2-7	TGTGCCAGCAGTTTCTCGGGAGGTGGAAGAGAGCAGTACTTC	CASSFSGGGREQYF
TRBV19	.	TRBD2	TRBJ2-7	TGTGCCAGTAGTATATCGTGGCTAGCGGGGGGGACAAGGAACGAGCAGTACTTC	CASSISWLAGGTRNEQYF
TRBV5-1	few	.	TRBJ2-4	TGCGCCAGCAGCTTGTGGGGGGGCAGAGCCAAAAACATTCAGTACTTC	CASSLWGGRAKNIQYF
TRBV10-3	.	.	TRBJ1-1	TGTGCCATCAGTGAGGGGACGCGGGGTGAAGCTTTCTTT	CAISEGTRGEAFF
TRBV7-2	.	.	TRBJ1-5	TGTGCCAGCAGCTTAGGATCGCAACAAAATCAGCCCCAGCATTTT	CASSLGSQQNQPQHF
TRBV7-3	.	TRBD1	TRBJ1-1	TGTGCCAGCAGCCCTATACCAGGGGGCACTGAAGCTTTCTTT	CASSPIPGGTEAFF
TRBV6-4	.	.	TRBJ2-3	TGTGCCAGCAGTGACTCGGCGGGGGCGACGCAGTATTTT	CASSDSAGATQYF
TRBV30	.	TRBD1	TRBJ2-7	TGTGCCTGGAATTGGGACAGGGAATCCTACGAGCAGTACTTC	CAWNWDRESYEQYF
TRBV5-4	.	.	TRBJ2-7	TGTGCCAGCAGTCCGGATCCTAGGGAGCAGTACTTC	CASSPDPREQYF
TRBV19	.	TRBD1	TRBJ1-2	TGTGCCAGTATCCGAAGTGACAGGGCTGGCTACACCTTC	CASIRSDRAGYTF
TRBV5-6	.	.	TRBJ2-4	TGTGCCAGCAGCTCTGGCGGCAGTCAGTACTTC	CASSSGGSQYF
TRBV18	.	.	TRBJ1-4	TGTGCCAGCTCACCCGGACAGCCAGCAACTAATGAAAAACTGTTTTTT	CASSPGQPATNEKLFF
TRBV6-4	.	TRBD1	TRBJ2-3	TGTGCCAGCAGTGGGACAGGGAGCACAGATACGCAGTATTTT	CASSGTGSTDTQYF
TRBV2	.	.	TRBJ2-2	TGTGCCACCCGCCTCGGGGGAAGTACCGGGGAGCTGTTTTTT	CATRLGGSTGELFF
TRBV19	.	TRBD1	TRBJ1-2	TGTGCCTCCGAAGAACAGGGGAACGCTGGCTACACCTTC	CASEEQGNAGYTF
TRBV29-1	.	TRBD2	TRBJ2-1	TGCAGCGTCGAATTAGCGGGGGTGTACAATGAGCAGTTCTTC	CSVELAGVYNEQFF
TRBV19	few	TRBD1	TRBJ1-4	TGTGCCAGTAGTATCAGCAGGGGGAGGAATGAAAAACTGTTTTTT	CASSISRGRNEKLFF
TRBV5-1	.	TRBD1	TRBJ1-2	TGCGCCAGCAGCCCGGACAGGGCGGGCGATGGCTACACCTTC	CASSPDRAGDGYTF
TRBV30	.	.	TRBJ2-1	TGTGCCTGGAGTCCCGAGGGTGAGCAGTTCTTC	CAWSPEGEQFF
TRBV7-8	once	.	TRBJ1-1	TGTGCCAGCAGCTTAGTCGGGGAGCTGAACACTGAAGCTTTCTTT	CASSLVGELNTEAFF